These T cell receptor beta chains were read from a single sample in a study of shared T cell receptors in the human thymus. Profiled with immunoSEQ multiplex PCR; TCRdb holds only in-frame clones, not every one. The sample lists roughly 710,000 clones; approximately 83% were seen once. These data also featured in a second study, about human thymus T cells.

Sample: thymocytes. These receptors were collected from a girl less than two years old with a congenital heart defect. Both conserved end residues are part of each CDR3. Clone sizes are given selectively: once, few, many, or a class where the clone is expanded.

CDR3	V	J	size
CASTEQGLSGNTIYF	TRBV11-2	TRBJ1-3	.
CASSLGQPINLEVHEQYF	TRBV7-4	TRBJ2-7	.
CASSQGLAGGPPQETQYF	TRBV14	TRBJ2-5	.
CASSLGGAFF	TRBV7-9	TRBJ1-1	.
CASSYSTEAFF	TRBV10-2	TRBJ1-1	.
CASRSPSRGYTF	TRBV19	TRBJ1-2	.
CASSVRPSGGEQYF	TRBV9	TRBJ2-7	.
CASRNPHISPLHF	TRBV6-5	TRBJ1-6	.
CARVSGGASDTQYF	TRBV4-1	TRBJ2-3	.
CASSIVGTGGRRLPYGYTF	TRBV19	TRBJ1-2	once
CASSPPGQGSIYEQYF	TRBV5-6	TRBJ2-7	.
CASSHKGTGNEKLFF	TRBV7-9	TRBJ1-4	few
CASSVGGTGRDTEAFF	TRBV4-1	TRBJ1-1	.
CASSLIGILVHGYTF	TRBV7-9	TRBJ1-2	.
CASSSIGGGLSYEQYF	TRBV6-5	TRBJ2-7	.
CASSITEGYTF	TRBV19	TRBJ1-2	.
CASSFGTGDLNSPLHF	TRBV27	TRBJ1-6	.
CASRRGNYGYTF	TRBV5-6	TRBJ1-2	.
CASSVSRFRTDTQYF	TRBV10-1	TRBJ2-3	once
CASSVGIDINNEQFF	TRBV9	TRBJ2-1	.
CASSLVQTHNQPQHF	TRBV28	TRBJ1-5	.
CASSWTGVEVQPEGFPTEAFF	TRBV5-1	TRBJ1-1	.
CARSLAVRNQPQHF	TRBV5-3	TRBJ1-5	.
CASSVGGFSNQPQHF	TRBV27	TRBJ1-5	.
CASRKQGAELPNTEAFF	TRBV5-1	TRBJ1-1	.
CASSPREGREQYF	TRBV6-1	TRBJ2-7	.
CATLYRAPTEAFF	TRBV27	TRBJ1-1	once